These 16 T cell receptor beta chains originate from one sample sequenced in a study of cytomegalovirus exposure and HLA in healthy donors. The PCR used 60 Vbeta and 13 Jbeta primers. Profiling relied on immunoSEQ multiplex PCR, and the TCRdb table lists in-frame clones only, not all of them. The table lists approximately 150,000 clones, 73% of them singletons, with about 5.4% in the top ten. The sequenced sample consisted of PBMCs. All receptors derive from a young woman in good health and CMV-seropositive.

The V gene is TRBV5-5, the J gene TRBJ2-3; weak D call: TRBD2 (5 bases). The CDR3 consists of 12 residues. CDR1 SGHKS and CDR2 YYEKEE come from the germline V gene (reference sequence). Trimming stripped 6 bases from V and 3 bases from J, with 8 bases between. The CDR3 DNA sequence: TGTGCCAGCACCGAGGGAACAGATACGCAGTATTTT. It is translated as CASTEGTDTQYF.

In its sample, this clone was seen a few times. The genes are TRBV21-1 and TRBJ1-3; the table's D call, TRBD1, was not checked against the DNA. TRBV21-1 is reported as a pseudogene. This CDR3 is built from 17 residues. The CDR3 is CASSKEDSSRDGNTIYF. The CDR3 region has the DNA TGTGCCAGCAGCAAAGAGGACAGCTCCAGGGACGGAAACACCATATATTTT.

The rearrangement joins TRBV19 to TRBJ2-3, with D hard to call. The V gene lost 3 bases and the J gene lost 6 bases, with 10 bases spanning the gap. The CDR3 has 13 amino acids. Germline V gene lookup returns CDR1 LNHDA and CDR2 SQIVND (reference sequence). This CDR3 is CASSILMGDTQYF. The CDR3 nucleotides read TGTGCCAGTAGTATCCTGATGGGCGATACGCAGTATTTT. Looking up the rest from reference TRBV19 and TRBJ2-3 gives the full variable domain: DGGITQSPKYLFRKEGQNVTLSCEQNLNHDAMYWYRQDPGQGLRLIYYSQIVNDFQKGDIAEGYSVSREKKESFPLTVTSAQKNPTAFYLCASSILMGDTQYFGPGTRLTVL.

This chain connects TRBV30 to TRBJ1-1; 8 bases fit TRBD1. V shed 3 bases, J shed 7 bases, and the junction held 10 bases outside the gene matches. Germline values: CDR1 GTSNPN, CDR2 SVGIG (reference sequence). The CDR3 covers 14 residues. The CDR3 reads CAWSQTGAGVEAFF. The CDR3, as DNA: TGTGCCTGGAGCCAGACAGGGGCAGGTGTTGAAGCTTTCTTT.

This sequence joins TRBV4-3 and TRBJ1-2; D might be TRBD1 (5 bases). CDR3 length: 14 residues. Trimming removed 4 bases from V and 1 base from J, with 10 bases in between. Looked up from germline, CDR1 is LGHNA and CDR2 is YSLEER. Here the CDR3 reads CASSPGGVNYGYTF. The CDR3, as DNA: TGCGCCAGCAGCCCTGGGGGGGTTAACTATGGCTACACCTTC.

CDR3 nucleotides: TGCGCCAGCAGCCCGAGCCACACTAGCGGGGAGGGTTATAAGAGCGAGCAGTACTTC. Translation: CASSPSHTSGEGYKSEQYF. The V gene is TRBV4-1, the J gene TRBJ2-7, with 10 bases that match TRBD2. V was pared by 4 bases and J by 6 bases, with 21 bases of the junction left unmatched. CDR1 MGHRA and CDR2 YSYEKL come from the germline V gene. The CDR3 is 19 residues long.

The chain carries TRBV30 and TRBJ1-2, with 7 bases identical to TRBD1. This CDR3 has 15 residues. The V and J ends lost 1 base and 1 base, in that order; junction bases with no gene match: 6. Per the germline V gene, CDR1 is GTSNPN and CDR2 is SVGIG (reference sequence). CDR3 DNA: TGTGCCTGGAGTGGACGTCAGGGGGTTAACTATGGCTACACCTTC. This codes for CAWSGRQGVNYGYTF. The whole variable domain, filled in from reference TRBV30 and TRBJ1-2, reads SQTIHQWPATLVQPVGSPLSLECTVEGTSNPNLYWYRQAAGRGLQLLFYSVGIGQISSEVPQNLSASRPQDRQFILSSKKLLLSDSGFYLCAWSGRQGVNYGYTFGSGTRLTVV.

This chain connects TRBV19 to TRBJ2-7, with 9 positions matching TRBD2. The length of the CDR3 is 17 residues. J lost 1 base, V lost 9 bases, and 16 bases had no gene match. The germline V gene encodes CDR1 LNHDA and CDR2 SQIVND (reference sequence). CDR3 sequence: CASKGHVGTSPSYEQYF. CDR3 DNA: TGTGCCAGCAAGGGGCATGTCGGGACTAGCCCTTCCTACGAGCAGTACTTC.

The J gene is TRBJ1-2, the V gene TRBV28, with TRBD1 as a possible D gene (5 bases). From germline, CDR1 is MDHEN and CDR2 SYDVKM. The ends were cut back, 3 bases at V and 4 bases at J, with 12 bases in the middle. The CDR3 runs 14 residues. The CDR3, as DNA: TGTGCCAGCAGTTTGGCGGGGCTGGGCTATGGCTACACCTTC. It codes for CASSLAGLGYGYTF.

This clone was seen more than once but under ten times. The V gene is TRBV28, the J gene TRBJ1-2; D uncertain. Trimming cost V 6 bases and J 4 bases, with 21 bases left between them. Germline loops: CDR1 MDHEN, CDR2 SYDVKM. The CDR3 is 16 amino acids. CDR3 amino acids: CASSYYREGRSYGYTF. In DNA, the CDR3 is TGTGCCAGCAGCTATTATAGAGAGGGAAGGTCCTATGGCTACACCTTC.

The chain is built from TRBV12-5 and TRBJ2-7, with D perhaps TRBD2 (5 bases). CDR3 length: 14 residues. V was trimmed by 5 bases and J by 3 bases, leaving 14 bases between them. CDR1 LGHNT and CDR2 FRNRAP come from the germline V gene. The CDR3 nucleotides are TGTGCTAGTGGTCTGGGCAGGACTCGCTACGAGCAGTACTTC. Protein product: CASGLGRTRYEQYF.

The rearrangement links TRBV15 to TRBJ1-4; D possibly corresponds to TRBD1 (5 bases). CDR3 length: 15 amino acids. The V and J ends lost 0 bases and 5 bases respectively, with 10 bases between them. Germline V CDR1 and CDR2: LNHNV, YYDKDF (reference sequence). CDR3 DNA: TGTGCCACCAGCAGAGATGGAGGGGACAATGAAAAACTGTTTTTT. Amino acids: CATSRDGGDNEKLFF.

The chain couples TRBV7-9 to TRBJ1-1; 9 bases are shared with TRBD1. Germline CDR1 and CDR2: SEHNR and FQNEAQ (reference sequence). The CDR3 is 17 amino acids. Germline trimming cut 10 bases from V and 0 bases from J; bases unmatched to any gene: 15. The DNA of the CDR3 is TGTGCCACCGCGGGAACAGGGGGCCTTGGTATGAACACTGAAGCTTTCTTT. Protein: CATAGTGGLGMNTEAFF.

V is TRBV7-8 and J is TRBJ2-1, with D possibly matching TRBD2 (6 bases). CDR1 SGHVS and CDR2 FQNEAQ come from the germline V gene. The CDR3 spans 15 residues. V was trimmed by 5 bases and J by 10 bases, leaving 21 bases between them. DNA of the CDR3: TGTGCCAGCAGCCCGGGGACTGGTTCGAGGGCCGAGCAGTTCTTC. This sequence encodes CASSPGTGSRAEQFF.

V gene TRBV6-1 combines with J gene TRBJ1-1; unclear D gene. Looked up from germline, CDR1 is MNHNS and CDR2 is SASEGT. V lost 6 bases to trimming and J lost 10 bases, with 15 bases between them. The length of the CDR3 is 12 residues. Written as DNA, the CDR3 is TGTGCCAGCAGACCAGAAAACCGAGGAGCTTTCTTT. Translated: CASRPENRGAFF.

The chain joins TRBV13 to TRBJ1-1; 11 bases match TRBD1. This CDR3 has 17 residues. The germline V gene has CDR1 PRHDT and CDR2 FYEKMQ (reference sequence). J gave up 1 base and V 4 bases, and 8 bases lay outside the gene matches. CDR3 nucleotide sequence: TGTGCCAGCAGCTCTTCAGGACAGGGGGCTAGGAACACTGAAGCTTTCTTT. Encoded protein: CASSSSGQGARNTEAFF.